This TCR beta chain was identified during a study of blood T cell repertoires in COVID-19. Study summary: Spain, Italy and the United States supplied samples that represented acute and convalescent COVID-19. From T cells, B-cell-depleted T cells, or PBMCs came the material, which was cDNA or gDNA.

The CDR3 loop spans 15 amino acids. Trimming removed 0 bases from V and 4 bases from J, with 12 bases in between. CDR1 MNHNS and CDR2 SASEGT come from the germline V gene. In the study's own analysis: Amplifying reference gene primers gave estimates of nucleated cell counts. The data were produced by immunoSEQ multiplex PCR, yet TCRdb's version contains in-frame clones alone and is incomplete. From that table come the V and J calls and clone size; the DNA was used to work out D and trimming. This table holds some 460,000 clones, around 89% found once. The source of this sequence is a woman aged 30 to 39 with acute or convalescent COVID-19. The chain has TRBV6-1 and TRBJ2-5, with D possibly matching TRBD1 (6 bases). The specimen was peripheral blood. CDR3 sequence: CASSEAQGRRETQYF. Here the CDR3 DNA reads TGTGCCAGCAGTGAAGCGCAGGGGCGGAGAGAGACCCAGTACTTC.